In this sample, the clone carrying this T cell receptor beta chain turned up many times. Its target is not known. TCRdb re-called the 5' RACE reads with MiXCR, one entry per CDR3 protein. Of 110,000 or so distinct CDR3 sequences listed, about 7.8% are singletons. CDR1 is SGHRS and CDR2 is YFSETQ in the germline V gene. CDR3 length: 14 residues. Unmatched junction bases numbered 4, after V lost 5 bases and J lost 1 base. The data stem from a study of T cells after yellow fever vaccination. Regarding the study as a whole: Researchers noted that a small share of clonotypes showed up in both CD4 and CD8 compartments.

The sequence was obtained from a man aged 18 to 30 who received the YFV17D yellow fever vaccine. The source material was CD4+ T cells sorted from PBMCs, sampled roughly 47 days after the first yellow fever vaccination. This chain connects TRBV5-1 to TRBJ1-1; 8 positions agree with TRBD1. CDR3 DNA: TGCGCCAGCAGGTCCGGGACAGGGAACACTGAAGCTTTCTTT. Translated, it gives CASRSGTGNTEAFF.